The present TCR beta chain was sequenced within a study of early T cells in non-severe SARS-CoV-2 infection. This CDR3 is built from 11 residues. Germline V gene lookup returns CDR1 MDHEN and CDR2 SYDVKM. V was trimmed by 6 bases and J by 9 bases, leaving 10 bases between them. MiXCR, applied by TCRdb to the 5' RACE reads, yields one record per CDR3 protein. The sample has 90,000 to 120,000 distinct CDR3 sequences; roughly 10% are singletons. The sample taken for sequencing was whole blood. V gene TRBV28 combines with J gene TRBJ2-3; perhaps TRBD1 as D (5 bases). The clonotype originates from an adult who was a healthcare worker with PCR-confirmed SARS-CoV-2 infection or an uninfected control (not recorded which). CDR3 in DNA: TGTGCCAGCAGACTCGGACACACGCAGTATTTT. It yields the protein CASRLGHTQYF.